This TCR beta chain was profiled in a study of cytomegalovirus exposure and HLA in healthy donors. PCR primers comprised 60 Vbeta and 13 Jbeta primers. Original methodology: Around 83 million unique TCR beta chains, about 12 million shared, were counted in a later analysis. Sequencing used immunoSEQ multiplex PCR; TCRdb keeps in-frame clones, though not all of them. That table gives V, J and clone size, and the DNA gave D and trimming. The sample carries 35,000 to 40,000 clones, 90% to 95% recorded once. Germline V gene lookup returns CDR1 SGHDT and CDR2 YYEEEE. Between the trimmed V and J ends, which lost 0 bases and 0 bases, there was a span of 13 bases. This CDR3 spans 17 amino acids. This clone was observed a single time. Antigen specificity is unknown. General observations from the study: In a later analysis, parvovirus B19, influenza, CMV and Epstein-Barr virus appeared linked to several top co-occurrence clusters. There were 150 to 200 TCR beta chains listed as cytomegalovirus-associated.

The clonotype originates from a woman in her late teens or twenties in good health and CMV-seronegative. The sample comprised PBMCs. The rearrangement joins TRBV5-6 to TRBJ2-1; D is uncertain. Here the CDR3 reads CASSLVSSPSSYNEQFF. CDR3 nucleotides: TGTGCCAGCAGCTTGGTGAGCTCTCCGAGCTCCTACAATGAGCAGTTCTTC.